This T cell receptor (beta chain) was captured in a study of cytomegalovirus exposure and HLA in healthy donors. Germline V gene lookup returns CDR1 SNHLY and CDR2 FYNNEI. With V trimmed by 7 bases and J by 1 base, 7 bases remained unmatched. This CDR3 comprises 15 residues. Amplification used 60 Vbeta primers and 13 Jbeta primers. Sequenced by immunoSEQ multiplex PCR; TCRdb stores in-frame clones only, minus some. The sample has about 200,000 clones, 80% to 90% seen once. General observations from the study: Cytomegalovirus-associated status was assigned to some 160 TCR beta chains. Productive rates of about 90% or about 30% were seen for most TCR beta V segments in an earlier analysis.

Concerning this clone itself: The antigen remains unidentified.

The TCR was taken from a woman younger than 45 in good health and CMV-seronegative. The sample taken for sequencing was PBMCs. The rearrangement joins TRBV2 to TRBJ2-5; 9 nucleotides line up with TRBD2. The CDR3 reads CASTSSGRTQETQYF. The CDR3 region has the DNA TGTGCCAGCACTTCAAGCGGGAGGACCCAAGAGACCCAGTACTTC.